The sequence of this T cell receptor beta chain was determined in a study of blood T cells in healthy people across ages. Background on the study: For every two T cells, template switching captured about one barcoded beta molecule. Study results and caveats: A strong correlation was found between TCR beta diversity and the percentage of naive T cells. Diversity figures based on one million T cells were deemed too low.

In germline, CDR1 is SGDLS, CDR2 YYNGEE. This CDR3 has 16 residues. Trimming removed 3 bases at V and 0 bases at J, with 15 bases between. Primers used in a second PCR of about 7 to 11 cycles were a sample-barcoded 5' primer and a J-beta primer mix. Every sample produced at least 3 million CDR3-containing paired-end reads. A single record per CDR3 protein comes from TCRdb applying MiXCR to the 5' RACE reads. In the table there are around 1,700,000 distinct CDR3 sequences, 28% of which are singletons. This clonotype appeared a few times. The antigen is unknown. This chain connects TRBV9 to TRBJ1-1; D might be TRBD1 (6 bases). Sequenced material: blood. This TCR derives from a woman in her twenties or thirties in good health. This CDR3 is CASSETTGTLNTEAFF. The CDR3 bases are TGTGCCAGCAGCGAAACGACAGGTACCTTGAACACTGAAGCTTTCTTT.